This record concerns one T cell receptor (beta chain) sequence. What it recognizes is unknown. The CDR3 length is 17 residues. Germline V gives CDR1 SEHNR, CDR2 FQNEAQ (reference sequence). V was cut by 5 bases and J by 1 base, with 21 bases left in between. The record originates from a study of T-cell reconstitution after alpha-beta-depleted transplantation in children. Study-level points and caveats: After one year, T-cell counts and TCRbeta diversity mostly came from new T cells. Day-60 TCRbeta diversity that was high in some patients was derived from surviving recipient T cells and thymic progenitors. Approximately two months post-transplant, alpha-beta T cells reportedly originated from several hundred expanded graft clones.

Unique molecular identifiers were used in preparing the TCRbeta library. One entry per CDR3 protein results from TCRdb running MiXCR on the PCR reads. The sample comprises 750,000 to 950,000 distinct CDR3 sequences, less than 20% of which are singletons, and just under 5% rests with the top ten. The starting material was PBMCs, mostly from graft donor cells, obtained 360 days after TCRalphabeta/CD19-depleted stem cell transplant. This sequence was found in a male patient younger than 18 who had a stem cell transplant for acute lymphoblastic leukemia, so the T cells may come from the graft donor. This rearrangement joins TRBV7-9 to TRBJ2-7; D is possibly TRBD1 (6 bases). The CDR3 loop reads CASSDGSGHRLSYEQYF. The CDR3 DNA follows: TGTGCCAGCAGCGACGGCTCGGGACACCGCCTATCCTACGAGCAGTACTTC.